A single sample gave rise to the 26 T cell receptor beta chains below, sequenced in a study of cytomegalovirus exposure and HLA in healthy donors. Primers for the PCR totalled 60 Vbeta and 13 Jbeta. Here immunoSEQ multiplex PCR was the method, and the copy in TCRdb shows in-frame clones only, minus some. This sample has 150,000 to 200,000 clones; approximately 82% occur once, and the top ten carry approximately 1.7%. Input material: PBMCs. The receptors stem from a man aged 35-49 years in good health and CMV-seropositive.

This chain links TRBV2 with TRBJ1-6; 7 nucleotides align to TRBD1. The CDR3 spans 15 residues. V shed 6 bases, J shed 2 bases, and the junction held 4 bases outside the gene matches. In germline, CDR1 is SNHLY, CDR2 FYNNEI. CDR3: CASRADRAYNSPLHF. The CDR3 nucleotides read TGTGCCAGCAGGGCTGACAGGGCCTATAATTCACCCCTCCACTTT.

The CDR3 reads CASSFIRSSGSEQYF. CDR3 bases: TGTGCCAGCAGCTTTATAAGGTCTAGCGGGTCGGAGCAGTACTTC. The V and J genes are TRBV7-2 and TRBJ2-7; TRBD2 agrees at 8 bases. Germline values: CDR1 SGHTA, CDR2 FQGNSA. V dropped 3 bases and J dropped 7; count of bases not matched to a gene: 11. The CDR3 covers 15 residues.

The CDR3 reads CASSVAGQGVTGELFF. CDR3 in DNA: TGTGCCAGCAGCGTAGCGGGACAGGGGGTCACCGGGGAGCTGTTTTTT. V gene TRBV9 combines with J gene TRBJ2-2; 11 bases match TRBD1. Germline V gives CDR1 SGDLS, CDR2 YYNGEE. The V and J ends lost 0 bases and 4 bases, in that order; junction bases with no gene match: 2. The CDR3 loop spans 16 amino acids. The full variable domain, in which reference TRBV9 and TRBJ2-2 provide the parts outside the CDR3, is DSGVTQTPKHLITATGQRVTLRCSPRSGDLSVYWYQQSLDQGLQFLIQYYNGEERAKGNILERFSAQQFPDLHSELNLSSLELGDSALYFCASSVAGQGVTGELFFGEGSRLTVL.

The chain uses TRBV5-6 and TRBJ1-2; D remains ambiguous. There are 13 residues in the CDR3. Germline lookup yields CDR1 SGHDT and CDR2 YYEEEE. The germline V and J ends were trimmed by 6 bases and 6 bases, with 15 bases remaining between them. This CDR3 reads CASKYTGVNGYTF. The CDR3 nucleotides read TGTGCCAGCAAATATACGGGAGTTAATGGCTACACCTTC.

The V gene is TRBV7-8, the J gene TRBJ2-7; TRBD1 matches at 8 bases. Germline V gene data show CDR1 as SGHVS and CDR2 as FQNEAQ. With 5 bases clipped from V and 5 bases from J, the junction kept 5 bases outside the gene matches. The CDR3 is 13 residues long. The chain's CDR3 is CASSISGGHEQYF. The CDR3, as DNA: TGTGCCAGCAGCATCTCAGGGGGCCACGAGCAGTACTTC.

The chain employs TRBV21-1 and TRBJ2-7; the D segment call TRBD1 is taken from the table without a DNA check. TRBV21-1 is a pseudogene. The CDR3 is made up of 17 amino acids. DNA for the CDR3: TGTGCCAGCAGCAAAGACGACAGGCCTAAGGATTCTTACGAGCAGTACTTC. It yields the protein CASSKDDRPKDSYEQYF.

This clone was counted once. J is TRBJ2-5 and V is TRBV5-4, with D perhaps TRBD2 (6 bases). The better agreement between TRBJ2-7 and the DNA end casts doubt on the J call. There are 14 residues in the CDR3. From germline, CDR1 is SGHNT and CDR2 YYREEE (reference sequence). The CDR3 loop is CASSFGPGSYEQYF. The CDR3 nucleotides read TGTGCCAGCAGCTTCGGTCCCGGGAGCTACGAGCAGTACTTC.

This clone has just one count. The V and J genes are TRBV6-5 and TRBJ2-7, with D perhaps TRBD2 (6 bases). The CDR3 totals 16 residues. V shed 0 bases and J shed 6 bases, with 18 bases lying between them. CDR1 is MNHEY and CDR2 is SVGAGI in the germline V gene. CDR3 DNA sequence: TGTGCCAGCAGTTACTCGAGTACCCCGGGAGTGGCCGAGCAGTACTTC. This codes for CASSYSSTPGVAEQYF.

V usage is TRBV4-2 and J usage is TRBJ2-7; the match to TRBD2 covers 10 bases. Trimming cost V 2 bases and J 6 bases; bases outside gene matches: 13. CDR3 length: 17 amino acids. CDR1 and CDR2 from the germline V gene are LGHNA and YNFKEQ. CDR3 residues: CASSQIGQAGGPREQYF. The CDR3 coding sequence is TGTGCCAGCAGCCAAATCGGTCAAGCGGGAGGGCCCCGCGAGCAGTACTTC.

The genes are TRBV7-2 and TRBJ2-1; no clear D. V was trimmed by 1 base and J by 0 bases, leaving 7 bases between them. The CDR3 is 15 residues long. Germline-derived CDR1 and CDR2 are SGHTA and FQGNSA. The CDR3 region has the DNA TGTGCCAGCAGCTTAGAATGGAGCTCCTACAATGAGCAGTTCTTC. It yields the protein CASSLEWSSYNEQFF.

V gene TRBV19 combines with J gene TRBJ2-3; 8 nucleotides match TRBD2. V lost 3 bases to trimming and J lost 7 bases; unmatched junction nucleotides: 12. CDR3 length: 16 residues. The germline CDR1 and CDR2 sequences are LNHDA and SQIVND (reference sequence). The CDR3 DNA reads as TGTGCCAGTAGTATTCGGGGGGGACTTGACTCTAATACGCAGTATTTT. Translation: CASSIRGGLDSNTQYF.

V usage is TRBV28 and J usage is TRBJ1-4; D unclear. This CDR3 is 13 amino acids long. V lost 2 bases to trimming and J lost 7 bases, with 8 bases between them. Germline-derived CDR1 and CDR2 are MDHEN and SYDVKM. CDR3 amino acids: CASSLETREKLFF. The CDR3 region has the DNA TGTGCCAGCAGTTTAGAGACACGTGAAAAACTGTTTTTT.

The chain uses TRBV5-1 and TRBJ2-7; 15 bases align to TRBD2. The CDR3 runs 22 residues. The J segment lost 4 bases and the V segment lost 0 bases, leaving 20 bases of the junction unmatched. Germline V gene lookup returns CDR1 SGHRS and CDR2 YFSETQ. CDR3 loop: CASSLGANLGLAGGGAMYEQYF. Written as DNA, the CDR3 is TGCGCCAGCAGCTTGGGCGCAAACTTGGGACTAGCGGGAGGAGGGGCTATGTACGAGCAGTACTTC.

This clone was counted a single time. The V gene is TRBV30, the J gene TRBJ1-5; 9 positions agree with TRBD1. V lost 3 bases and J lost 5; bases outside the gene matches: 8. The CDR3 consists of 15 residues. CDR1 is GTSNPN, CDR2 SVGIG, per germline (reference sequence). The CDR3: CAWSPAGQGYQPQHF. The CDR3 nucleotides read TGTGCCTGGAGCCCAGCGGGACAGGGCTATCAGCCCCAGCATTTT. Drawing the rest from reference TRBV30 and TRBJ1-5, the complete variable domain is SQTIHQWPATLVQPVGSPLSLECTVEGTSNPNLYWYRQAAGRGLQLLFYSVGIGQISSEVPQNLSASRPQDRQFILSSKKLLLSDSGFYLCAWSPAGQGYQPQHFGDGTRLSIL.

The chain employs TRBV19 and TRBJ1-2; D is unresolved. Germline V CDR1 and CDR2: LNHDA, SQIVND (reference sequence). Trimming took off 3 bases at V and 1 base at J, with 9 bases between the two ends. CDR3 size: 14 residues. In DNA form, the CDR3 reads TGTGCCAGTAGTATGGGCCAACTTAACTATGGCTACACCTTC. Translated, it gives CASSMGQLNYGYTF.

V gene TRBV9 combines with J gene TRBJ1-1, with D unresolved. Deletions cut 0 bases from V and 3 bases from J, with 18 bases between. The CDR3 is 17 amino acids. Germline CDR1 and CDR2: SGDLS and YYNGEE. The CDR3 sequence: CASSVAGLEVAYTEAFF. CDR3 nucleotides: TGTGCCAGCAGCGTAGCCGGACTGGAGGTTGCGTACACTGAAGCTTTCTTT.

The rearrangement joins TRBV28 to TRBJ1-1, with D perhaps matching TRBD1 (6 bases). The length of the CDR3 is 15 residues. V was pared by 2 bases and J by 0 bases, with 10 bases between. CDR1 and CDR2 from the germline V gene are MDHEN and SYDVKM. As DNA, the CDR3 is TGTGCCAGCAGTTTAGGACAGCTCATGAACACTGAAGCTTTCTTT. Translating gives CASSLGQLMNTEAFF.

This sequence joins TRBV7-3 and TRBJ1-1; 8 bases agree with TRBD1. With V trimmed by 5 bases and J by 6 bases, 14 bases remained unmatched. The length of the CDR3 is 16 residues. Germline CDR1 reads SGHTA; CDR2 reads FQGTGA. CDR3 residues: CASSPFQGAQGAEAFF. CDR3 sequence (DNA): TGTGCCAGCAGCCCGTTCCAGGGGGCGCAAGGCGCTGAAGCTTTCTTT.

About this clone itself: The sample holds other DNA sequences that translate to the same CDR3. The chain uses TRBV5-1 and TRBJ1-1, with D perhaps matching TRBD1 (6 bases). V shed 0 bases and J shed 4 bases, with 10 bases lying between them. The CDR3 length is 14 residues. Germline CDR1 is SGHRS and CDR2 is YFSETQ. The CDR3 region has the DNA TGCGCCAGCAGCTTGGAGGGGGGGCGCACTGAAGCTTTCTTT. Its protein is CASSLEGGRTEAFF.

The sample holds one count of this clone. The chain uses TRBV19 and TRBJ1-2; 8 bases line up with TRBD1. The CDR3 sequence is 14 residues long. After removal of 6 bases from V and 7 bases from J, the junction contained 10 bases not matched to a gene. CDR1 and CDR2 (germline): LNHDA, SQIVND (reference sequence). Written as DNA, the CDR3 is TGTGCCAGTAGCTACCAGACAGGGGTCGGTGGCTACACCTTC. This translates into CASSYQTGVGGYTF.

The V gene is TRBV15, the J gene TRBJ1-5; 8 bases agree with TRBD1. V lost 5 bases to trimming and J lost 8 bases; unmatched junction nucleotides: 8. Looked up from germline, CDR1 is LNHNV and CDR2 is YYDKDF (reference sequence). The CDR3 consists of 14 residues. The CDR3 here is CATSSPDREKPQHF. Here the CDR3 DNA reads TGTGCCACCAGCTCCCCGGACAGGGAGAAGCCCCAGCATTTT.

This rearrangement joins TRBV5-4 to TRBJ1-1; 9 bases match TRBD1. The germline V gene has CDR1 SGHNT and CDR2 YYREEE (reference sequence). Germline trimming cut 4 bases from V and 6 bases from J; bases unmatched to any gene: 19. This CDR3 has 18 residues. CDR3 region: CASSPPLLGQGLRAEAFF. CDR3 bases: TGTGCCAGCAGCCCCCCCCTCTTGGGACAGGGTTTAAGGGCTGAAGCTTTCTTT.

The J gene is TRBJ1-1, the V gene TRBV19; no firm D call. V shed 8 bases and J shed 2 bases, with 15 bases lying between them. CDR3 size: 14 residues. The V gene's germline CDR1 is LNHDA and CDR2 SQIVND (reference sequence). This CDR3 reads CASAIISGNTEAFF. CDR3 sequence (DNA): TGTGCCAGTGCCATTATATCAGGTAACACTGAAGCTTTCTTT.

This chain uses TRBV18 with TRBJ2-7; 10 nucleotides align to TRBD1. The CDR3 contains 17 residues. J lost 2 bases, V lost 6 bases, and 13 bases had no gene match. CDR1 and CDR2 from the germline V gene are KGHSH and LQKENI. CDR3 residues: CASSAGTGVSQAYEQYF. CDR3 coding DNA: TGTGCCAGCTCGGCCGGGACAGGGGTCTCGCAGGCCTACGAGCAGTACTTC.

This CDR3 reads CASSPSRSGNTIYF. Here the CDR3 DNA reads TGTGCCAGCAGCCCCTCCCGCTCTGGAAACACCATATATTTT. The chain joins TRBV6-1 to TRBJ1-3; the D is unclear. CDR1 MNHNS and CDR2 SASEGT come from the germline V gene. V lost 6 bases and J 0 bases, leaving 9 bases between the germline ends. The CDR3 consists of 14 residues.

The V call is TRBV5-1, the J call TRBJ2-5; TRBD2 matches 7 bases. The junction had 8 bases not matched to a gene; V was cut back by 4 bases and J by 5 bases. Germline CDR1 SGHRS, CDR2 YFSETQ. The CDR3 covers 14 residues. CDR3 DNA sequence: TGCGCCAGCAGCCAAGGACTAGTGGGGGAGACCCAGTACTTC. It translates to CASSQGLVGETQYF. Full variable domain (missing parts from reference TRBV5-1 and TRBJ2-5): KAGVTQTPRYLIKTRGQQVTLSCSPISGHRSVSWYQQTPGQGLQFLFEYFSETQRNKGNFPGRFSGRQFSNSRSEMNVSTLELGDSALYLCASSQGLVGETQYFGPGTRLLVL.